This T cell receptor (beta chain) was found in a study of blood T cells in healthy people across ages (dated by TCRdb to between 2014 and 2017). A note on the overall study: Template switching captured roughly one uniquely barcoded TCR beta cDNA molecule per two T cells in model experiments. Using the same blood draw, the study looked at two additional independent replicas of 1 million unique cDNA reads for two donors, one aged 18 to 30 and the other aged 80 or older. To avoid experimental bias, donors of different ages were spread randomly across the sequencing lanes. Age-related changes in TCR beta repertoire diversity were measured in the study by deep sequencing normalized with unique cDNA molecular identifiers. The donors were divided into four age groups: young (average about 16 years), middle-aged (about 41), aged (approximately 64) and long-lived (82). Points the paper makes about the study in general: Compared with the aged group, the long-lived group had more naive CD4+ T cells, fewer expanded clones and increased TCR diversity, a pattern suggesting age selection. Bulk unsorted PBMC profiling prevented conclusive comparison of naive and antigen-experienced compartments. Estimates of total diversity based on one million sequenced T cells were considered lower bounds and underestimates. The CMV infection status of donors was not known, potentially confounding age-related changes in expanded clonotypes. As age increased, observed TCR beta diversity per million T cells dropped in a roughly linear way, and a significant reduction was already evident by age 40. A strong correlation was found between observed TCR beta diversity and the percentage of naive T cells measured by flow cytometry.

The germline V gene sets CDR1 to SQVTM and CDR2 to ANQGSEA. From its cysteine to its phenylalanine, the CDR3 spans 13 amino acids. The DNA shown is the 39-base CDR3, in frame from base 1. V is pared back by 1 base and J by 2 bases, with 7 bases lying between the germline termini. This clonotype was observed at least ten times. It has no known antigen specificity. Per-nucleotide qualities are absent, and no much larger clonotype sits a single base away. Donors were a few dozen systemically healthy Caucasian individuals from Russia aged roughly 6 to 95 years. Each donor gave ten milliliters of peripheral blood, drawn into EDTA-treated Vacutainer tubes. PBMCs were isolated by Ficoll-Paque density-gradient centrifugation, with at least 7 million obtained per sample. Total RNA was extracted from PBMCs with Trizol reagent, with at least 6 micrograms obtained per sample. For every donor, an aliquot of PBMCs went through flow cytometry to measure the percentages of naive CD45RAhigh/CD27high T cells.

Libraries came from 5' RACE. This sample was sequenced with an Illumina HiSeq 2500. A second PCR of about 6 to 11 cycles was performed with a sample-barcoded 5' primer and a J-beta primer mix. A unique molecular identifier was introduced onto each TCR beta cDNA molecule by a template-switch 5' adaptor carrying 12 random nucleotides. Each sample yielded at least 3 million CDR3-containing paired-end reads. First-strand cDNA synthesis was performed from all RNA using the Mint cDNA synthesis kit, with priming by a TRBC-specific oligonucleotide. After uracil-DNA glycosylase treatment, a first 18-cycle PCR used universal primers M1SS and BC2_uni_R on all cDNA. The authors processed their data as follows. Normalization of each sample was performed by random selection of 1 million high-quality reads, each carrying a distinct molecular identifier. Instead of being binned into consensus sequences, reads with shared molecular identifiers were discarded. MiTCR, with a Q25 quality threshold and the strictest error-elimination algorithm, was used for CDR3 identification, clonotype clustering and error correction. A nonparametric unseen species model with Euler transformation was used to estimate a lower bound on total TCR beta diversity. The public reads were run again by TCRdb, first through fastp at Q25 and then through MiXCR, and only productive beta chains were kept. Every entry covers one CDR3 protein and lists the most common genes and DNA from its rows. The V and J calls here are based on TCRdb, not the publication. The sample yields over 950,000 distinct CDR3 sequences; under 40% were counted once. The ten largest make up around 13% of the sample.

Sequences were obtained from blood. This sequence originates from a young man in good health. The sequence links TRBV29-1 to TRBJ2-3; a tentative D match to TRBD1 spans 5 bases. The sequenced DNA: TGCAGCGTTGAAGGGGGCTACACAGATACGCAGTATTTT. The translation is CSVEGGYTDTQYF.